This TCR beta chain was captured in a study of blood T cell repertoires in COVID-19. As for the study in general: The study drew acute and convalescent COVID-19 samples from the United States, Italy and Spain. T cells, B-cell-depleted T cells, or PBMCs supplied cDNA or gDNA.

As originally analysed: Estimation of nucleated cell counts was performed using reference gene primer amplification. Profiled with immunoSEQ multiplex PCR; TCRdb holds only in-frame clones, not every one. That table furnishes V, J and clone size, whereas the DNA furnished D and trimming. This sample yields 250,000 to 300,000 clones, of which around 88% are seen a single time; around 5.4% belongs to the top ten. The junction had 8 bases not matched to a gene; V was cut back by 1 base and J by 7 bases. The CDR3 sequence is 17 residues long. The germline V gene encodes CDR1 MDHEN and CDR2 SYDVKM. The sample consisted of peripheral blood. The chain is built from TRBV28 and TRBJ2-2, with TRBD1 identical over 11 bases. This clonotype originated in an elderly man with acute or convalescent COVID-19. CDR3: CASSLSGQGVFGGELFF. CDR3 bases: TGTGCCAGCAGTTTATCGGGACAGGGGGTATTCGGCGGGGAGCTGTTTTTT.